The text below deals with one T cell receptor (beta chain). These data originate in a study of blood T cell repertoires in COVID-19. Study background: Italy, Spain and the United States were the sources of the convalescent and acute COVID-19 samples. From T cells, B-cell-depleted T cells, or PBMCs came the material, which was cDNA or gDNA.

The germline V gene has CDR1 SGHKS and CDR2 YYEKEE (reference sequence). The CDR3 has 14 residues. The ends were cut back, 5 bases at V and 5 bases at J, with 13 bases in the middle. Per the original data handling: Reference gene primer amplification in the assay estimated nucleated cell counts. Sequencing used immunoSEQ multiplex PCR; TCRdb keeps in-frame clones, though not all of them. V and J calls and clone size come straight from that table; D and trimming were deduced from the DNA. The data show 200,000 or so clones, under 85% seen once. What was sequenced was peripheral blood. The V and J genes are TRBV5-5 and TRBJ2-2, with D perhaps TRBD1 (5 bases). The TCR originated in a woman aged 40 to 50 with acute or convalescent COVID-19. The DNA for the CDR3 is TGTGCCAGCAGTTACGCCGACAGTACCGGGGAGCTGTTTTTT. It yields the protein CASSYADSTGELFF.